These 26 T cell receptor beta chains originate from one sample sequenced in a study of cytomegalovirus exposure and HLA in healthy donors. PCR was performed using 60 Vbeta and 13 Jbeta primers. The method was immunoSEQ multiplex PCR; TCRdb's version includes in-frame clones alone and lacks a portion of them. Among about 130,000 clones listed, about 80% were seen once. The sample was PBMCs. These receptors all stem from a man aged 30 to 45 in good health and CMV-seropositive.

The gene calls are TRBV5-6 and TRBJ1-4; D might be TRBD1 (6 bases). CDR3 length: 15 residues. The germline V and J ends were trimmed by 4 bases and 4 bases, with 14 bases remaining between them. CDR1 and CDR2 (germline): SGHDT, YYEEEE. In nucleotides, the CDR3 is TGTGCCAGCAGCGAGTGGGGGCTACTTAATGAAAAACTGTTTTTT. It specifies CASSEWGLLNEKLFF.

The chain is built from TRBV7-2 and TRBJ2-3; possibly TRBD2 for D (6 bases). This CDR3 is 16 amino acids long. Per germline, CDR1 SGHTA and CDR2 FQGNSA. V was shortened by 5 bases and J by 1 base, with 16 bases between the two germline ends. CDR3 loop: CASSPEGRGGTDTQYF. CDR3 DNA sequence: TGTGCCAGCAGCCCCGAAGGTCGCGGGGGCACAGATACGCAGTATTTT.

The chain is built from TRBV5-4 and TRBJ2-3; possibly TRBD2 for D (6 bases). CDR1 SGHNT and CDR2 YYREEE come from the germline V gene (reference sequence). Deletions cut 7 bases from V and 2 bases from J, with 17 bases between. The length of the CDR3 is 15 residues. CDR3 protein: CASQSDTGDTDTQYF. CDR3 coding DNA: TGTGCCAGCCAGAGTGATACGGGGGACACAGATACGCAGTATTTT.

The CDR3, as DNA: TGTGCCAGCTCACGGCCCCTGGAGACCCAGTACTTC. Translating it yields CASSRPLETQYF. The J gene is TRBJ2-5, the V gene TRBV18; D is unclear. The CDR3 is made up of 12 amino acids. Looked up from germline, CDR1 is KGHSH and CDR2 is LQKENI. V was trimmed by 4 bases and J by 5 bases, leaving 8 bases between them. The full variable domain, completed using reference TRBV18 and TRBJ2-5, is NAGVMQNPRHLVRRRGQEARLRCSPMKGHSHVYWYRQLPEEGLKFMVYLQKENIIDESGMPKERFSAEFPKEGPSILRIQQVVRGDSAAYFCASSRPLETQYFGPGTRLLVL.

The chain couples TRBV10-3 to TRBJ2-7; D is perhaps TRBD1 (6 bases). Deletions cut 8 bases from V and 2 bases from J, with 13 bases between. The CDR3 contains 13 residues. Germline V gives CDR1 ENHRY, CDR2 SYGVKD. The CDR3 region is CAIAHRVTYEQYF. The CDR3, as DNA: TGTGCCATCGCCCACAGGGTTACCTACGAGCAGTACTTC.

This clone occurred once. The chain recombines TRBV30 with TRBJ2-3; D remains ambiguous. Germline CDR1 GTSNPN, CDR2 SVGIG (reference sequence). This CDR3 contains 11 residues. V was shortened by 3 bases and J by 4 bases, with 5 bases between the two germline ends. CDR3 DNA: TGTGCCTGGAGCATAGCAGATACGCAGTATTTT. Residues: CAWSIADTQYF.

V usage is TRBV5-6 and J usage is TRBJ1-1; 7 bases match TRBD1. With V trimmed by 4 bases and J by 6 bases, 3 bases remained unmatched. The germline V gene encodes CDR1 SGHDT and CDR2 YYEEEE. The CDR3 consists of 12 residues. The CDR3 spells CASSEGQPEAFF. In DNA form, the CDR3 reads TGTGCCAGCAGCGAGGGACAGCCTGAAGCTTTCTTT.

Only one count was recorded for this clone. The V and J genes are TRBV5-1 and TRBJ1-2; 9 bases are shared with TRBD1. Trimming cost V 2 bases and J 7 bases; bases outside gene matches: 6. Germline CDR1 reads SGHRS; CDR2 reads YFSETQ. The CDR3 runs to 14 residues. Written as DNA, the CDR3 is TGCGCCAGCAGCTTTGGGACAGGGTCGGTTGGCTACACCTTC. It encodes CASSFGTGSVGYTF. The full variable domain, its missing parts supplied by reference TRBV5-1 and TRBJ1-2, is KAGVTQTPRYLIKTRGQQVTLSCSPISGHRSVSWYQQTPGQGLQFLFEYFSETQRNKGNFPGRFSGRQFSNSRSEMNVSTLELGDSALYLCASSFGTGSVGYTFGSGTRLTVV.

This clone appeared once. V and J are TRBV7-2 and TRBJ1-1; TRBD1 matches at 9 bases. V shed 1 base, J shed 6 bases, and the junction held 6 bases outside the gene matches. Germline CDR1 SGHTA, CDR2 FQGNSA. The CDR3 totals 15 residues. As DNA, the CDR3 is TGTGCCAGCAGCTTAGTACCACAGGGGGCAGCTGAAGCTTTCTTT. Its protein product is CASSLVPQGAAEAFF.

V gene TRBV7-6 combines with J gene TRBJ2-2, with D perhaps matching TRBD1 (5 bases). CDR1 is SGHVS, CDR2 FNYEAQ, per germline. This CDR3 is built from 14 residues. Deletions cut 5 bases from V and 7 bases from J, with 14 bases between. The CDR3 DNA reads TGTGCCAGCAGCCCGCCTGCAGGGTACGGGGAGCTGTTTTTT. Residues: CASSPPAGYGELFF.

The genes are TRBV6-1 and TRBJ1-4; the match to TRBD1 covers 9 bases. CDR1 is MNHNS, CDR2 SASEGT, per germline. V lost 0 bases and J lost 10; bases outside the gene matches: 12. The CDR3 has 17 residues. The DNA of the CDR3 is TGTGCCAGCAGTGAAGCCATGACAGGGGGGTCGTTGCTAAAACTGTTTTTT. This encodes CASSEAMTGGSLLKLFF.

V and J are TRBV9 and TRBJ2-1, with 7 bases matching TRBD2. Germline CDR1 and CDR2: SGDLS and YYNGEE. V lost 0 bases and J lost 4; bases outside the gene matches: 4. This CDR3 comprises 15 residues. CDR3 nucleotide sequence: TGTGCCAGCAGCGTAGCAATTAGCGGGTACAATGAGCAGTTCTTC. Its translation: CASSVAISGYNEQFF.

The V and J genes are TRBV29-1 and TRBJ2-7; 7 nucleotides line up with TRBD1. Germline values: CDR1 SQVTM, CDR2 ANQGSEA. The CDR3 has 15 residues. CDR3 nucleotides: TGCGCCACGACAGGGACAGACTTTCCTGGGGGCGAGCAGTACTTC. Translating it yields CATTGTDFPGGEQYF.

The gene calls are TRBV29-1 and TRBJ2-1; 8 bases line up with TRBD2. The V segment lost 6 bases and the J segment 6 bases; nucleotides outside the gene matches: 16. This CDR3 has 16 residues. Germline CDR1 is SQVTM and CDR2 is ANQGSEA. The CDR3 protein is CSVSNRGTSLFNEQFF. For the CDR3, the DNA is TGCAGCGTCTCTAATCGGGGGACTAGTCTGTTCAATGAGCAGTTCTTC.

The CDR3 spells CASSPLRNTEAFF. The CDR3 nucleotides read TGTGCCAGCAGCCCCCTGAGGAACACTGAAGCTTTCTTT. The chain combines TRBV9 with TRBJ1-1; D is ambiguous. This CDR3 spans 13 amino acids. The germline V gene encodes CDR1 SGDLS and CDR2 YYNGEE. V lost 4 bases and J 1 base, leaving 8 bases between the germline ends.

V usage is TRBV29-1 and J usage is TRBJ1-1; D might be TRBD1 (6 bases). CDR1 is SQVTM and CDR2 is ANQGSEA in the germline V gene. The CDR3 consists of 14 residues. V lost 7 bases, J lost 1 base, and 16 bases lay in between. The CDR3 reads CSGGVGARNTEAFF. The DNA for the CDR3 is TGCAGCGGTGGCGTGGGGGCGCGGAACACTGAAGCTTTCTTT.

The chain joins TRBV4-2 to TRBJ2-3, with a tentative D call TRBD2 (6 bases). Trimming pared 1 base from V and 1 base from J, leaving 18 bases between. The CDR3 totals 18 residues. Germline CDR1 and CDR2: LGHNA and YNFKEQ. The CDR3 DNA is TGTGCCAGCAGCCAAGTGGTCGGGAGTCGATGGGGCACAGATACGCAGTATTTT. This encodes CASSQVVGSRWGTDTQYF.

The rearrangement uses TRBV4-3 and TRBJ1-1; possible D gene TRBD1, 6 bases. The CDR3 is 14 residues long. CDR1 LGHNA and CDR2 YSLEER come from the germline V gene. The V gene lost 6 bases and the J gene lost 1 base, with 12 bases spanning the gap. The CDR3 sequence is CASRLGQTNTEAFF. In DNA, the CDR3 is TGCGCCAGCAGACTTGGACAGACGAACACTGAAGCTTTCTTT.

The chain is built from TRBV7-6 and TRBJ2-1; a possible D gene is TRBD2 (5 bases). Germline CDR1 reads SGHVS; CDR2 reads FNYEAQ. V lost 2 bases and J lost 7, with 9 bases in between. This CDR3 is 13 amino acids long. The CDR3 protein is CASSLRGFNEQFF. For the CDR3, the DNA is TGTGCCAGCAGCTTACGAGGGTTTAATGAGCAGTTCTTC.

V is TRBV11-2 and J is TRBJ2-4; no clear D. This CDR3 is 13 amino acids long. From germline, CDR1 is SGHAT and CDR2 FQNNGV. Trimming cost V 5 bases and J 5 bases, with 10 bases left between them. This CDR3 is CASSASPENIQYF. The CDR3 DNA is TGTGCCAGCAGCGCGTCTCCCGAAAACATTCAGTACTTC.

The chain has TRBV27 and TRBJ2-2, with D possibly TRBD2 on 5 matching bases. Between the trimmed V and J ends, which lost 6 bases and 2 bases, there was a span of 13 bases. CDR1 and CDR2 (germline): MNHEY, SMNVEV (reference sequence). The CDR3 spans 15 residues. The CDR3 spells CASSRLLANTGELFF. DNA of the CDR3: TGTGCCAGCAGCCGACTTCTAGCTAACACCGGGGAGCTGTTTTTT.

The J gene is TRBJ2-3, the V gene TRBV6-5; no clear D gene. The V end lost 6 bases, the J end lost 5 bases, and 9 bases lay between the germline ends. The CDR3 length is 12 residues. Germline V gene lookup returns CDR1 MNHEY and CDR2 SVGAGI. The DNA for the CDR3 is TGTGCCAGCAGACTACAACGAGATACGCAGTATTTT. This codes for CASRLQRDTQYF.

The chain couples TRBV5-4 to TRBJ2-2; D is undetermined. Trimming stripped 0 bases from V and 6 bases from J, with 9 bases between. Germline V CDR1 and CDR2: SGHNT, YYREEE (reference sequence). The CDR3 sequence is 14 residues long. The CDR3 coding sequence is TGTGCCAGCAGCTTGGGGGCCGTTGCCGGGGAGCTGTTTTTT. Translation: CASSLGAVAGELFF. Together with reference TRBV5-4 and TRBJ2-2, the CDR3 gives the full variable domain: ETGVTQSPTHLIKTRGQQVTLRCSSQSGHNTVSWYQQALGQGPQFIFQYYREEENGRGNFPPRFSGLQFPNYSSELNVNALELDDSALYLCASSLGAVAGELFFGEGSRLTVL.

The genes are TRBV7-2 and TRBJ2-5; no firm D call. This CDR3 comprises 14 residues. Looked up from germline, CDR1 is SGHTA and CDR2 is FQGNSA. The V and J ends lost 4 bases and 4 bases respectively, with 13 bases between them. CDR3 in DNA: TGTGCCAGCAGCTACCCCCATCAGATAGAGACCCAGTACTTC. Translated, it gives CASSYPHQIETQYF.

The chain's CDR3 is CASSPLPGQGIYEQYF. Written as DNA, the CDR3 is TGTGCCAGCAGCCCCCTCCCGGGACAGGGGATCTACGAGCAGTACTTC. This chain joins TRBV5-4 and TRBJ2-7; TRBD1 matches at 10 bases. The V gene end was trimmed by 4 bases and the J gene end by 3 bases; junction bases not matched to a gene: 10. Germline V gene lookup returns CDR1 SGHNT and CDR2 YYREEE (reference sequence). The CDR3 totals 16 residues.

The rearrangement joins TRBV13 to TRBJ2-7, with 8 bases aligning to TRBD1. CDR1 is PRHDT, CDR2 FYEKMQ, per germline (reference sequence). V dropped 3 bases and J dropped 7; count of bases not matched to a gene: 11. The CDR3 is made up of 15 amino acids. The CDR3 sequence: CASSFQGAYVLEQYF. The DNA for the CDR3 is TGTGCCAGCAGCTTCCAGGGGGCCTATGTCTTGGAGCAGTACTTC.